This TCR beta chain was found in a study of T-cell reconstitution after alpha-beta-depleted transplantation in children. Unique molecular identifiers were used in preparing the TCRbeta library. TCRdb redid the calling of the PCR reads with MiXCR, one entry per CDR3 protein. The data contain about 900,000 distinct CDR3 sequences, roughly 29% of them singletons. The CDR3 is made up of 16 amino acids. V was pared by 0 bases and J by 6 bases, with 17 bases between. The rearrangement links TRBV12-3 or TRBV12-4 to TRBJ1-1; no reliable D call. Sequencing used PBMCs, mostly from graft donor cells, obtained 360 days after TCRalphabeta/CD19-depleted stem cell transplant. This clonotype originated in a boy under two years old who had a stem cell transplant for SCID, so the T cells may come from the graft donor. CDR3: CASSLAVPVSGPEAFF. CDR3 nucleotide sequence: TGTGCCAGCAGTTTAGCGGTGCCAGTATCAGGCCCTGAAGCTTTCTTT.